This T cell receptor (beta chain) appears in the sequencing data of a study of metastatic and nonmetastatic thyroid tumors. About the research overall: Repertoire data that came from the blood and tumor or nodule tissue of malignant and benign thyroid patients were compared.

V lost 0 bases to trimming and J lost 8 bases; unmatched junction nucleotides: 9. The CDR3 totals 16 residues. The germline V gene has CDR1 MGHRA and CDR2 YSYEKL. Patients were all untreated before their thyroid surgery. In its sample, this clone was seen many times. TCRdb re-called clones from the PCR reads using MiXCR. The sample consists of roughly 15,000 clones, about 12% of them appearing once. V usage is TRBV4-1 and J usage is TRBJ1-2; 10 bases match TRBD1. This TCR was recovered from a female donor with papillary thyroid cancer or a benign thyroid nodule (not recorded which). Some clones in this sample may be carry-over from other donors' samples. Sequences were obtained from blood. In nucleotides, the CDR3 is TGCGCCAGCAGCCAAGAGCCCCCAGGGACAGGGGTCGGCTACACCTTC. Its protein product is CASSQEPPGTGVGYTF.